The clone carrying this T cell receptor beta chain was observed a handful of times. The target antigen is unknown. The data were obtained in a study of T cell repertoires in cytomegalovirus infection. Study-wide context: Newly reported HLA-C-restricted and thoroughly characterized HLA-B-restricted CMV epitopes were employed. CMV infection and matching HLA type were both indicated by public TCR beta signatures.

TCRdb reprocessed the reads via MiXCR and lists one record per CDR3 protein. The repertoire holds around 750,000 distinct CDR3 sequences, approximately 29% seen once, with around 11% in the top ten. Overall study findings and caveats: Clonotypes of TCR beta that were HLA-C-restricted and CMV-specific dominated the ex vivo response. Cumulative public TCR beta family frequency identified CMV carriers with the relevant HLA.

The TCR was taken from a human donor in good health (CMV status not recorded). Some clones in this sample may be carry-over from other donors' samples. The input for sequencing was cultured CD8+ T cells from PBMCs, taken from culture after CMV antigen stimulation.

The chain's CDR3 is CASNWVGDEQFF. The CDR3 DNA is TGTGCCAGCAATTGGGTTGGGGATGAGCAGTTCTTC. V gene TRBV6-2 or TRBV6-3 combines with J gene TRBJ2-1; D gene uncertain. The germline V gene has CDR1 MNHEY and CDR2 SVGEGT. V was cut by 7 bases and J by 8 bases, with 12 bases left in between. The CDR3 contains 12 residues.